This is a list of T cell receptor beta chains from one sample in a study of CD8 T cells in Susac syndrome. TCRdb re-derived calls from the immunoSEQ multiplex PCR reads in MiXCR, one entry per CDR3 protein. This table has under 150,000 distinct CDR3 sequences, 90% to 97% appearing once. The sequenced sample was CD4+ T cells from PBMCs. These receptors all come from a human donor with Susac syndrome. Both conserved end residues are part of each CDR3. D genes are given only for firm matches. Clone size is stated in some rows and not others, as once, few, many or a class when expanded.

CDR3nt: TGCAGTGCTAGATACTCGGGACGGCTGAATTCACCCCTCCACTTT
CDR3aa: CSARYSGRLNSPLHF
abundance: -
d_gene: -
v_gene: TRBV20-1
j_gene: TRBJ1-6

CDR3nt: TGCGCCAGCAGCGCGGCCGGCCGTGGCTCCTACAATGAGCAGTTCTTC
CDR3aa: CASSAAGRGSYNEQFF
abundance: -
d_gene: -
v_gene: TRBV5-1
j_gene: TRBJ2-1

CDR3nt: TGCAGTGCTAGGCGCACTACAGGGGCGAACACTGAAGCTTTCTTT
CDR3aa: CSARRTTGANTEAFF
abundance: -
d_gene: TRBD1
v_gene: TRBV20-1
j_gene: TRBJ1-1

CDR3nt: TGTGCCAGCAGAGGTGGCTCTGGGGCCAACGTCCTGACTTTC
CDR3aa: CASRGGSGANVLTF
abundance: -
d_gene: -
v_gene: TRBV6-2/TRBV6-3
j_gene: TRBJ2-6

CDR3nt: TGTGCCAGCAGCTTAGGCCGACAGGGGGCAGAGACCCAGTACTTC
CDR3aa: CASSLGRQGAETQYF
abundance: -
d_gene: TRBD1
v_gene: TRBV7-7
j_gene: TRBJ2-5

CDR3nt: TGTGCCAGCACCCCGGGACAGGGTGTCGGTCAGCCCCAGCATTTT
CDR3aa: CASTPGQGVGQPQHF
abundance: -
d_gene: TRBD1
v_gene: TRBV12-3/TRBV12-4
j_gene: TRBJ1-5

CDR3nt: TGCAGTGCTAGTTGGGACAGCTATAGCAATCAGCCCCAGCATTTT
CDR3aa: CSASWDSYSNQPQHF
abundance: once
d_gene: TRBD1
v_gene: TRBV20-1
j_gene: TRBJ1-5

CDR3nt: TGTGCCACCGGTCCAGCGGGAGGCCTTGAGACCCAGTACTTC
CDR3aa: CATGPAGGLETQYF
abundance: -
d_gene: TRBD2
v_gene: TRBV24-1
j_gene: TRBJ2-5

CDR3nt: TGTGCCAGTAGTACCCGAGGCGGTAGGGGGCTCAAGACCCAGTACTTC
CDR3aa: CASSTRGGRGLKTQYF
abundance: -
d_gene: TRBD1
v_gene: TRBV19
j_gene: TRBJ2-5

CDR3nt: TGTGCCAGCAGAGGCGGACAGATCACAGATACGCAGTATTTT
CDR3aa: CASRGGQITDTQYF
abundance: -
d_gene: -
v_gene: TRBV28
j_gene: TRBJ2-3

CDR3nt: TGCGCCAGCAGCCAAGAGGGAGAGGGGGCTAACTATGGCTACACCTTC
CDR3aa: CASSQEGEGANYGYTF
abundance: -
d_gene: -
v_gene: TRBV4-1
j_gene: TRBJ1-2

CDR3nt: TGTGCCAGCTCATTCAGACGGGGAACCGGGGACAGCCGGTACTACGAGCAGTACTTC
CDR3aa: CASSFRRGTGDSRYYEQYF
abundance: -
d_gene: TRBD1
v_gene: TRBV18
j_gene: TRBJ2-7

CDR3nt: TGTGCCAGCAGCGCCTCCGGGACTAGCGGGGTCACCGGGGAGCTGTTTTTT
CDR3aa: CASSASGTSGVTGELFF
abundance: -
d_gene: TRBD2
v_gene: TRBV9
j_gene: TRBJ2-2

CDR3nt: TGTGCCACCAGTGATTTGCGTCAGCGCAATGAGCAGTTCTTC
CDR3aa: CATSDLRQRNEQFF
abundance: -
d_gene: -
v_gene: TRBV24-1
j_gene: TRBJ2-1

CDR3nt: TGCAGTGCCCCTCATAAGGGAAATGAGCAGTTCTTC
CDR3aa: CSAPHKGNEQFF
abundance: -
d_gene: -
v_gene: TRBV20-1
j_gene: TRBJ2-1

CDR3nt: TGTGCCAGCAGCTTGAGCGGGAGCCGCACAGATACGCAGTATTTT
CDR3aa: CASSLSGSRTDTQYF
abundance: once
d_gene: TRBD2
v_gene: TRBV7-9
j_gene: TRBJ2-3

CDR3nt: TGCGCCAGCAGCCAATTTGCGGCGCCTCGTACAACCTACGAGCAGTACTTC
CDR3aa: CASSQFAAPRTTYEQYF
abundance: -
d_gene: -
v_gene: TRBV4-1
j_gene: TRBJ2-7